This TCR beta chain was captured in a study of OX40 agonist ivuxolimab in advanced cancers. Across the study: Partial responses occurred in three patients (one hepatocellular carcinoma, two cutaneous melanoma).

The table came from immunoSEQ multiplex PCR; TCRdb's copy has only in-frame clones and leaves some out. The table shows 65,000 to 70,000 clones, with around 90% occurring only once. Between the trimmed V and J ends, which lost 2 bases and 1 base, there was a span of 9 bases. This CDR3 region has 15 residues. Germline V CDR1 and CDR2: KGHSH, LQKENI. Overall study findings and caveats: On average, CD8+ T cells showed a greater number of expanded clones than CD4+.

As for this clone: The antigen is not known.

Anyone with autoimmune disease history or systemic immunosuppression was excluded. The rearrangement links TRBV18 to TRBJ1-5; D is possibly TRBD1 (5 bases). The sequence was obtained from an adult with an advanced solid tumor such as melanoma, head and neck, liver or kidney cancer. Sequencing was performed on CD4+ or CD8+ T cells sorted from blood, taken in a trial of the OX40 agonist ivuxolimab. The CDR3 region is CASSPGGSSNQPQHF. The CDR3 DNA is TGTGCCAGCTCACCAGGGGGAAGCAGCAATCAGCCCCAGCATTTT.